These T cell receptor beta chains were read from a single sample in a study of blood T cell repertoires in COVID-19. Assay used: immunoSEQ multiplex PCR; TCRdb lists only in-frame clones, some missing. The sample yields around 290,000 clones, approximately 90% seen once. Sequencing was performed on PBMCs or T cells enriched from blood (not recorded which). The receptors here all came from a woman aged 55-69 years in a cohort exposed to, infected with or recovered from COVID-19 (not recorded which). Each CDR3 is given with its conserved first and last residue. D genes are given only for firm matches. Rows may omit the clone size; those that give it use once, few, many or a size class.

>15|TRBV7-2|TRBJ2-2|-|TRBD1
CASSLLTGGTGELFF
TGTGCCAGCAGCTTATTGACAGGGGGCACCGGGGAGCTGTTTTTT
>15|TRBV7-2|TRBJ2-5|-|TRBD1
CASSSTGKTLTNQYF
TGTGCCAGCAGCTCGACAGGGAAGACGCTCACCAACCAGTACTTC
>14|TRBV2|TRBJ1-1|-|-
CASSKAGTGTEAFF
TGTGCCAGCAGTAAGGCGGGGACGGGGACTGAAGCTTTCTTT
>15|TRBV5-1|TRBJ2-2|once|TRBD1
CASSPQNRGSGELFF
TGCGCCAGCAGCCCTCAAAACAGGGGGTCGGGGGAGCTGTTTTTT
>14|TRBV20-1|TRBJ2-7|-|-
CSASRWDILYEQYF
TGCAGTGCTAGTCGTTGGGACATACTATACGAGCAGTACTTC
>16|TRBV4-1|TRBJ1-5|-|-
CASSQEAGRGAQPQHF
TGCGCCAGCAGCCAAGAGGCGGGGAGGGGGGCTCAGCCCCAGCATTTT
>15|TRBV5-1|TRBJ2-1|-|TRBD2
CASGRTSHMTDEQFF
TGCGCCAGCGGGCGGACTAGCCATATGACGGATGAGCAGTTCTTC
>15|TRBV2|TRBJ2-7|-|TRBD2
CASSEGGRASYEQYF
TGTGCCAGCAGTGAAGGTGGGAGGGCATCCTACGAGCAGTACTTC
>12|TRBV5-4|TRBJ1-1|-|-
CASSRDSTEAFF
TGTGCCAGCAGCCGGGACTCCACTGAAGCTTTCTTT
>16|TRBV7-3|TRBJ2-2|-|TRBD2
CASSQVASGPTGELFF
TGTGCCAGCAGCCAGGTGGCTAGCGGGCCCACCGGGGAGCTGTTTTTT
>16|TRBV5-8|TRBJ2-7|-|TRBD1
CASSFSGTGILYEQYF
TGTGCCAGCAGCTTTTCCGGGACAGGGATTTTATACGAGCAGTACTTC
>15|TRBV6-5|TRBJ2-7|-|TRBD2
CASSLGGLAGGEQYF
TGTGCCAGCAGCCTAGGGGGACTAGCGGGAGGCGAGCAGTACTTC
>18|TRBV28|TRBJ1-2|-|TRBD1
CASSSQGGTGTGYYGYTF
TGTGCCAGCAGTTCCCAAGGCGGGACAGGGACGGGGTACTATGGCTACACCTTC
>15|TRBV28|TRBJ1-2|-|-
CASSPLMRQGYGYTF
TGTGCCAGCAGCCCCCTAATGAGGCAGGGATATGGCTACACCTTC
>14|TRBV6-1|TRBJ2-4|-|-
CASSEYAGSKIQYF
TGTGCCAGCAGTGAATACGCGGGCAGTAAAATTCAGTACTTC
>11|TRBV10-2|TRBJ1-2|-|-
CAAAVDRGYTF
TGCGCCGCGGCCGTAGATCGTGGCTACACCTTC
>14|TRBV2|TRBJ2-7|-|-
CASIGFRSSFEQYF
TGTGCCAGCATCGGCTTCAGGTCGTCGTTCGAGCAGTACTTC
>15|TRBV6-5|TRBJ1-1|-|TRBD1
CASRNRQGTNTEAFF
TGTGCCAGCAGGAATAGACAGGGAACGAACACTGAAGCTTTCTTT
>17|TRBV6-9|TRBJ2-7|-|-
CASSYSPRQEPTYEQYF
TGTGCCAGCAGTTATTCCCCAAGACAGGAACCTACCTACGAGCAGTACTTC
>15|TRBV3-1/TRBV3-2|TRBJ2-7|-|TRBD1
CASSQGWGQGAQQYF
TGTGCCAGCAGCCAAGGTTGGGGACAGGGGGCTCAGCAGTACTTC
>15|TRBV6-5|TRBJ2-7|-|TRBD1
CASSYPPGQGYEQYF
TGTGCCAGCAGTTACCCCCCTGGACAGGGCTACGAGCAGTACTTC
>13|TRBV7-9|TRBJ2-7|-|-
CASSKLGGYEQYF
TGTGCCAGCAGCAAGCTCGGGGGCTACGAGCAGTACTTC
>13|TRBV24-1|TRBJ2-5|-|TRBD1
CATRDRVKETQYF
TGTGCCACCAGGGACAGGGTGAAAGAGACCCAGTACTTC
>18|TRBV10-2|TRBJ2-7|-|TRBD2
CASGGPGTSGRVGYEQYF
TGCGCCAGCGGGGGGCCCGGGACTAGCGGGAGAGTTGGATACGAGCAGTACTTC
>16|TRBV19|TRBJ1-3|-|TRBD1
CASSPLRQGQADTIYF
TGTGCCAGTAGCCCCCTCCGACAGGGCCAAGCGGACACCATATATTTT
>13|TRBV19|TRBJ1-2|-|-
CASSIDRGSGYTF
TGTGCCAGTAGTATAGACAGGGGTTCCGGCTACACCTTC
>13|TRBV10-1|TRBJ2-7|-|-
CASSPGLSYEQYF
TGCGCCAGCAGTCCGGGACTCTCCTACGAGCAGTACTTC
>15|TRBV5-1|TRBJ2-4|-|-
CASSLAEVAKNIQYF
TGCGCCAGCAGCTTGGCAGAGGTAGCCAAAAACATTCAGTACTTC
>14|TRBV5-4|TRBJ1-4|-|-
CASTQGLGNEKLFF
TGTGCCAGCACACAGGGTTTGGGTAATGAAAAACTGTTTTTT
>15|TRBV7-3|TRBJ2-1|-|TRBD2
CASSSLAGGLNEQFF
TGTGCCAGCAGCTCACTAGCGGGGGGACTGAATGAGCAGTTCTTC
>15|TRBV7-9|TRBJ2-5|-|TRBD2
CASSYPTSGSETQYF
TGTGCCAGCAGCTACCCGACTAGCGGGAGTGAGACCCAGTACTTC
>11|TRBV12-5|TRBJ2-7|-|-
CASGGDHEQYF
TGTGCTAGTGGAGGGGATCACGAGCAGTACTTC
>14|TRBV28|TRBJ1-6|many|-
CASSVGGWNSPLHF
TGTGCCAGCAGTGTTGGAGGGTGGAATTCACCCCTCCACTTT
>14|TRBV10-1|TRBJ2-7|-|-
CASSESGQSYEQYF
TGCGCCAGCAGTGAGTCGGGGCAGTCATACGAGCAGTACTTC
>12|TRBV12-3/TRBV12-4|TRBJ1-6|-|-
CASSLENSPLHF
TGTGCCAGCAGTTTGGAGAATTCACCCCTCCACTTT
>14|TRBV25-1|TRBJ1-5|-|TRBD1
CASSGTGGNQPQHF
TGTGCCAGCAGTGGTACAGGGGGCAATCAGCCCCAGCATTTT
>16|TRBV7-2|TRBJ2-7|-|TRBD1
CASSLAAQGASYEQYF
TGTGCCAGCAGCTTAGCGGCCCAGGGGGCTTCCTACGAGCAGTACTTC
>14|TRBV5-1|TRBJ1-1|once|-
CASSLDRMNTEAFF
TGCGCCAGCAGCTTGGACAGGATGAACACTGAAGCTTTCTTT
>16|TRBV27|TRBJ2-1|-|TRBD2
CASRPYLAGALNEQFF
TGTGCCAGCAGGCCATATTTGGCGGGAGCTCTCAATGAGCAGTTCTTC
>16|TRBV7-3|TRBJ2-3|few|-
CASSLIRGSNTDTQYF
TGTGCCAGCAGCTTAATTCGCGGGTCTAACACAGATACGCAGTATTTT
>14|TRBV4-2|TRBJ2-1|-|-
CASSLNTQGNEQFF
TGTGCCAGCAGCCTCAACACCCAGGGCAATGAGCAGTTCTTC
>15|TRBV5-6|TRBJ1-5|-|-
CASSLGRGSNQPQHF
TGTGCCAGCAGCTTGGGAAGGGGAAGCAATCAGCCCCAGCATTTT
>11|TRBV30|TRBJ2-1|few|-
CAWSERNEQFF
TGTGCCTGGAGTGAGCGGAATGAGCAGTTCTTC
>18|TRBV24-1|TRBJ2-1|-|TRBD2
CATRTRGLADRSYNEQFF
TGTGCCACCAGGACACGGGGACTAGCGGACCGCTCCTACAATGAGCAGTTCTTC
>17|TRBV5-1|TRBJ2-1|-|-
CASSLDGVGSSYNEQFF
TGCGCCAGCAGCTTGGACGGCGTGGGGAGCTCCTACAATGAGCAGTTCTTC
>15|TRBV7-7|TRBJ2-2|-|TRBD1
CASSLQGAGTGELFF
TGTGCTAGCAGCCTACAGGGGGCTGGGACCGGGGAGCTGTTTTTT
>17|TRBV28|TRBJ2-1|-|TRBD1
CASRTRTGGGYDNEQFF
TGTGCCAGCAGGACCAGGACAGGGGGCGGTTACGACAATGAGCAGTTCTTC
>17|TRBV14|TRBJ2-7|-|TRBD2
CASSQYISTSGTYEQYF
TGTGCCAGCAGCCAATATATTTCGACTAGCGGGACCTACGAGCAGTACTTC
>15|TRBV11-3|TRBJ2-6|once|-
CASSPGGSGANVLTF
TGTGCCAGCAGCCCCGGGGGCTCTGGGGCCAACGTCCTGACTTTC
>14|TRBV28|TRBJ2-5|-|TRBD1
CASSDRGPQETQYF
TGTGCCAGCAGTGACAGGGGGCCCCAAGAGACCCAGTACTTC
>15|TRBV28|TRBJ1-5|once|-
CASSLFRSGNQPQHF
TGTGCCAGCAGTTTATTCCGGTCTGGCAATCAGCCCCAGCATTTT
>15|TRBV5-8|TRBJ1-6|-|TRBD1
CASSLVDRDNSPLHF
TGTGCCAGCAGCTTGGTTGACAGGGATAATTCACCCCTCCACTTT
>12|TRBV19|TRBJ1-5|few|-
CASSIDSGGQHF
TGTGCCAGTAGTATAGACTCCGGGGGTCAGCATTTT
>14|TRBV29-1|TRBJ2-5|-|TRBD1
CSVEPGTAQETQYF
TGCAGCGTTGAACCCGGGACAGCCCAAGAGACCCAGTACTTC
>14|TRBV30|TRBJ1-3|-|-
CAWSVLVAGNTIYF
TGTGCCTGGAGTGTTTTGGTAGCTGGAAACACCATATATTTT
>13|TRBV7-9|TRBJ1-1|-|TRBD1
CASSLDRGDAAFF
TGTGCCAGCAGCTTGGACAGGGGCGACGCAGCTTTCTTT
>12|TRBV28|TRBJ1-5|-|-
CASSSQYQPQHF
TGTGCCAGCAGCTCTCAGTATCAGCCCCAGCATTTT
>15|TRBV3-1/TRBV3-2|TRBJ1-6|-|-
CASSQDLGSDSPLHF
TGTGCCAGCAGCCAAGATCTGGGGAGCGATTCACCCCTCCACTTT
>13|TRBV6-5|TRBJ1-3|-|-
CASGQSSGNTIYF
TGTGCCAGCGGACAGAGCTCTGGAAACACCATATATTTT
>16|TRBV18|TRBJ2-3|-|TRBD1
CASSPAPGQAGDTQYF
TGTGCCAGCTCACCTGCTCCGGGACAGGCTGGGGATACGCAGTATTTT